This T cell receptor beta chain was sequenced in a study of blood T cell repertoires in COVID-19. CDR3 size: 18 residues. The germline CDR1 and CDR2 sequences are MGHRA and YSYEKL. V trimming: 4 bases; J trimming: 12 bases; junction bases outside the gene matches: 24. TCRdb's copy holds only in-frame clones and misses some; the assay was immunoSEQ multiplex PCR. The data contain approximately 250,000 clones, 86% of them singletons. The receptor was isolated from a man aged 35 to 55 with active or convalescent COVID-19. The rearrangement uses TRBV4-1 and TRBJ2-3; 8 bases agree with TRBD2. Source material: peripheral blood. CDR3: CASSPQRGAGASPPLQYF. The DNA of the CDR3 is TGCGCCAGCAGCCCTCAACGGGGAGCGGGAGCTTCCCCCCCCCTTCAGTATTTT.